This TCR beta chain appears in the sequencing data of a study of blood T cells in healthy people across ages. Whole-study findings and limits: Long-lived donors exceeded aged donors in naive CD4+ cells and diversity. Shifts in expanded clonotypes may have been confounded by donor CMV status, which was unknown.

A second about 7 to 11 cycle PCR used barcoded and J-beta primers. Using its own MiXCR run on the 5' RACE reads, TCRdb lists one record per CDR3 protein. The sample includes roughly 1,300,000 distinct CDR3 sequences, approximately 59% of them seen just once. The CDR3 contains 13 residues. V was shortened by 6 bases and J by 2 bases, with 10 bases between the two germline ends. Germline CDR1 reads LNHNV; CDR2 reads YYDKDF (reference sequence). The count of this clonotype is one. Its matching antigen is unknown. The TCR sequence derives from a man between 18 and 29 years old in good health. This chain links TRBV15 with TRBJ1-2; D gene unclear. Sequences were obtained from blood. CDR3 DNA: TGTGCCACCAGTAGCCTGGGCAACTATGGCTACACCTTC. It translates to CATSSLGNYGYTF.